This passage covers 30 T cell receptor beta chains from one sample sequenced in a study of shared clonotypes between healthy human individuals. Repertoires were generated with immunoSEQ multiplex PCR, while TCRdb's copy carries only in-frame clones and drops some. This sample carries roughly 2.5 million clones, over 85% of them seen once, and the ten largest clones take about 0.13%. Sequenced input: naive CD4+ T cells sorted from blood. Documented subset: CD45RA+ positively selected. Receptors were obtained from a man between 18 and 29 years old in good health.

The chain links TRBV18 to TRBJ1-2, with D possibly matching TRBD1 (6 bases). The CDR3 runs 13 residues. Germline V CDR1 and CDR2: KGHSH, LQKENI. V lost 3 bases to trimming and J lost 8 bases, with 13 bases between them. The CDR3: CASSPGTPLGYTF. CDR3 coding DNA: TGTGCCAGCTCACCTGGGACACCCCTGGGCTACACCTTC.

Note on this clone: Mismatch with germline at one junction end may stem from a read error. The genes are TRBV19 and TRBJ1-1; D remains ambiguous. Germline V gene lookup returns CDR1 LNHDA and CDR2 SQIVND (reference sequence). The CDR3 is 12 amino acids. CDR3 protein: CAGSTTRTEAFF. CDR3 DNA sequence: TGTGCCGGTAGTACCACAAGGACCGAAGCTTTCTTT.

The chain employs TRBV19 and TRBJ2-5; the D gene is possibly TRBD2 (5 bases). Per germline, CDR1 LNHDA and CDR2 SQIVND (reference sequence). V lost 5 bases to trimming and J lost 5 bases, with 24 bases between them. The CDR3 extends over 17 amino acids. The CDR3 here is CASSPMTGRRGGETQYF. For the CDR3, the DNA is TGTGCCAGTAGTCCGATGACGGGGAGACGTGGCGGTGAGACCCAGTACTTC. The full variable domain, rest sourced from reference TRBV19 and TRBJ2-5, is DGGITQSPKYLFRKEGQNVTLSCEQNLNHDAMYWYRQDPGQGLRLIYYSQIVNDFQKGDIAEGYSVSREKKESFPLTVTSAQKNPTAFYLCASSPMTGRRGGETQYFGPGTRLLVL.

The gene calls are TRBV18 and TRBJ2-7; 7 bases line up with TRBD2. Trimming took 6 bases from V and 5 from J; bases not matched to a gene: 10. CDR1 is KGHSH, CDR2 LQKENI, per germline. This CDR3 spans 14 amino acids. CDR3 loop: CASSHSGGLHEQYF. CDR3 DNA: TGTGCCAGCTCCCATTCGGGAGGCCTACACGAGCAGTACTTC.

The chain has TRBV6-5 and TRBJ2-7, with TRBD1 matching over 8 bases. The CDR3 contains 13 residues. With 6 bases clipped from V and 6 bases from J, the junction kept 7 bases outside the gene matches. Germline values: CDR1 MNHEY, CDR2 SVGAGI. For the CDR3, the DNA is TGTGCCAGCAGCTGGACAGGGTTTAGCGAGCAGTACTTC. Encoded protein: CASSWTGFSEQYF.

This clone was detected only once. The chain is built from TRBV28 and TRBJ2-7; D possibly corresponds to TRBD1 (5 bases). Trimming took off 2 bases at V and 1 base at J, with 15 bases between the two ends. Germline CDR1 reads MDHEN; CDR2 reads SYDVKM. This CDR3 is 16 amino acids long. The CDR3 is CASSLLGPGYSYEQYF. The CDR3 DNA sequence: TGTGCCAGCAGTTTACTGGGGCCAGGGTATTCCTACGAGCAGTACTTC.

This chain connects TRBV19 to TRBJ1-2, with TRBD1 as a possible D gene (5 bases). Trimming pared 5 bases from V and 8 bases from J, leaving 15 bases between. The CDR3 is 13 residues long. CDR1 and CDR2 from the germline V gene are LNHDA and SQIVND (reference sequence). CDR3 nucleotide sequence: TGTGCCAGTAGTGTCGGGACCTCGAGGGGCTACACCTTC. Amino acid sequence: CASSVGTSRGYTF.

The chain carries TRBV7-2 and TRBJ1-6; TRBD1 matches 9 bases. This CDR3 has 16 amino acids. The germline gives CDR1 SGHTA, CDR2 FQGNSA. Unmatched junction bases numbered 5, after V lost 7 bases and J lost 1 base. CDR3 bases: TGTGCCAGCAAGACCGGGACAGGGTCCTATAATTCACCCCTCCACTTT. Its protein is CASKTGTGSYNSPLHF.

Written as DNA, the CDR3 is TGTGCCAGTAGTATAGGGGCGGCAGGGGCGAACACTGAAGCTTTCTTT. This gives the protein CASSIGAAGANTEAFF. The V gene is TRBV19, the J gene TRBJ1-1; TRBD1 is a possible D gene (6 bases). Germline CDR1 and CDR2: LNHDA and SQIVND (reference sequence). The CDR3 runs to 16 residues. The V end lost 1 base, the J end lost 1 base, and 13 bases lay between the germline ends.

This rearrangement joins TRBV11-2 to TRBJ2-5; the D gene is possibly TRBD2 (5 bases). Trimming cost V 3 bases and J 4 bases, with 15 bases left between them. The CDR3 is made up of 15 amino acids. Germline loops: CDR1 SGHAT, CDR2 FQNNGV. CDR3 protein: CASSFTDSPRETQYF. The CDR3, as DNA: TGTGCCAGCAGCTTTACGGACTCACCGAGAGAGACCCAGTACTTC.

In DNA form, the CDR3 reads TGCGCCAGCAGCGGAAGGGCTGCACAGTACTTC. Translated: CASSGRAAQYF. The rearrangement uses TRBV5-1 and TRBJ2-7; D is undetermined. This CDR3 has 11 residues. Trimming took 4 bases from V and 10 from J, leaving 12 bases between them. Germline CDR1 SGHRS, CDR2 YFSETQ.

The V gene is TRBV7-2, the J gene TRBJ1-2, with D possibly matching TRBD1 (6 bases). The CDR3 spans 14 residues. V was trimmed by 1 base and J by 7 bases, leaving 13 bases between them. Germline V gives CDR1 SGHTA, CDR2 FQGNSA. The CDR3 sequence: CASSLVWGASGYTF. CDR3 in DNA: TGTGCCAGCAGCTTAGTTTGGGGGGCAAGTGGCTACACCTTC.

This chain connects TRBV10-3 to TRBJ2-5; D is unclear. Germline CDR1 ENHRY, CDR2 SYGVKD. Trimming removed 5 bases from V and 1 base from J, with 8 bases in between. The CDR3 is made up of 13 amino acids. The CDR3 is CAISKVSQETQYF. The CDR3 region has the DNA TGTGCCATCAGTAAGGTTTCCCAAGAGACCCAGTACTTC.

The chain carries TRBV2 and TRBJ2-5, with a weak D call TRBD1 (5 bases). There are 13 residues in the CDR3. Germline V gene data show CDR1 as SNHLY and CDR2 as FYNNEI. Trimming shortened V by 10 bases and J by 2 bases, and 14 bases separated the two germline ends. The CDR3 reads CATGLVLQETQYF. The CDR3 region has the DNA TGTGCCACAGGGTTGGTCTTACAAGAGACCCAGTACTTC.

The J gene is TRBJ2-4, the V gene TRBV28, with 10 positions matching TRBD1. V shed 2 bases, J shed 6 bases, and the junction held 4 bases outside the gene matches. The germline gives CDR1 MDHEN, CDR2 SYDVKM. The CDR3 runs 15 residues. In DNA, the CDR3 is TGTGCCAGCAGTTTAGGTGGACAGGGGGGAAACATTCAGTACTTC. It specifies CASSLGGQGGNIQYF.

The chain has TRBV7-9 and TRBJ1-4, with 8 bases fitting TRBD1. Germline values: CDR1 SEHNR, CDR2 FQNEAQ (reference sequence). Losses at the gene ends were 7 bases for V and 5 bases for J; bases not matched to a gene: 9. The CDR3 length is 15 residues. CDR3 amino acids: CASTPVWTGNEKLFF. The CDR3, as DNA: TGTGCCAGCACCCCCGTTTGGACAGGGAATGAAAAACTGTTTTTT.

The chain carries TRBV7-3 and TRBJ2-7; possible D gene TRBD1, 5 bases. Germline CDR1 reads SGHTA; CDR2 reads FQGTGA. V dropped 1 base and J dropped 2 bases, with 12 bases sitting between them. There are 15 residues in the CDR3. CDR3 nucleotides: TGTGCCAGCAGCTTAAATCCAGGGCCCCCCTACGAGCAGTACTTC. This codes for CASSLNPGPPYEQYF.

The V call is TRBV5-1, the J call TRBJ2-7; TRBD2 aligns across 9 bases. This CDR3 region has 15 residues. With 4 bases clipped from V and 0 bases from J, the junction kept 5 bases outside the gene matches. The V gene's germline CDR1 is SGHRS and CDR2 YFSETQ. CDR3: CASSALAGSSYEQYF. The CDR3 DNA follows: TGCGCCAGCAGCGCCCTAGCGGGGAGCTCCTACGAGCAGTACTTC.

This clone was seen more than once but under ten times. The genes are TRBV5-4 and TRBJ1-5; D is unclear. Trimming took off 4 bases at V and 9 bases at J, with 11 bases between the two ends. The length of the CDR3 is 12 residues. CDR1 and CDR2 from the germline V gene are SGHNT and YYREEE (reference sequence). The CDR3 loop reads CASSLDTGPQHF. CDR3 in DNA: TGTGCCAGCAGCCTCGATACTGGGCCCCAGCATTTT.

V usage is TRBV6-1 and J usage is TRBJ2-2; D assignment may be TRBD1 or TRBD2 (5 bases each). V was clipped by 6 bases and J by 4 bases, with 6 bases between them. The CDR3 is 12 amino acids. Germline-derived CDR1 and CDR2 are MNHNS and SASEGT. This chain's CDR3 is CASSGTTGELFF. The CDR3 DNA follows: TGTGCCAGCAGCGGGACCACCGGGGAGCTGTTTTTT.

The rearrangement uses TRBV4-3 and TRBJ2-1; TRBD2 is a possible D gene (6 bases). The CDR3 consists of 15 residues. With 1 base removed from V and 2 bases from J, the gap between germline ends came to 9 bases. CDR1 is LGHNA and CDR2 is YSLEER in the germline V gene. The CDR3 spells CASSQVGLPYNEQFF. Written as DNA, the CDR3 is TGCGCCAGCAGCCAAGTAGGACTACCCTACAATGAGCAGTTCTTC.

This chain connects TRBV7-3 to TRBJ2-5, with TRBD2 matching 8 bases. From germline, CDR1 is SGHTA and CDR2 FQGTGA. Trimming at V came to 0 bases and at J to 2 bases, leaving 5 bases not matched to a gene. The CDR3 consists of 16 residues. The CDR3 DNA sequence: TGTGCCAGCAGCTTAACTAGCGGGGAAGGGCAAGAGACCCAGTACTTC. Translation: CASSLTSGEGQETQYF.

This rearrangement joins TRBV11-3 to TRBJ2-1; D not certain. Deletions cut 5 bases from V and 4 bases from J, with 9 bases between. Germline V gene sequence: CDR1 SGHNT, CDR2 YENEEA. This CDR3 contains 13 residues. The CDR3 bases are TGTGCCAGCAGCGTTAGCTTGTACAATGAGCAGTTCTTC. The encoded protein is CASSVSLYNEQFF.

J is TRBJ2-2 and V is TRBV27; D ambiguous. This CDR3 is 14 amino acids long. The germline V gene encodes CDR1 MNHEY and CDR2 SMNVEV (reference sequence). V shed 1 base and J shed 5 bases, with 8 bases lying between them. The CDR3 DNA is TGTGCCAGCAGTTTATTACAGAGGACCGGGGAGCTGTTTTTT. It specifies CASSLLQRTGELFF.

DNA of the CDR3: TGTGCCAGCAGCCTACAGCCTTCCCGGCGGAGGGCTAACGAGCAGTACTTC. Amino acid sequence: CASSLQPSRRRANEQYF. The chain has TRBV5-8 and TRBJ2-7, with D possibly being TRBD2 (6 bases). The ends were cut back, 4 bases at V and 5 bases at J, with 25 bases in the middle. This CDR3 spans 17 amino acids. In germline, CDR1 is SGHTS, CDR2 YDEGEE.

This clone has only a few counts. V usage is TRBV5-1 and J usage is TRBJ2-7; D is perhaps TRBD2 (6 bases). CDR3 length equals 15 residues. V lost 4 bases, J lost 3 bases, and 17 bases lay in between. The germline V gene encodes CDR1 SGHRS and CDR2 YFSETQ. The CDR3 region is CASSLEVSGVYEQYF. The CDR3 coding sequence is TGCGCCAGCAGCCTGGAGGTTAGCGGAGTCTACGAGCAGTACTTC.

The rearrangement uses TRBV4-1 and TRBJ2-2, with 9 positions matching TRBD2. The V gene end was trimmed by 2 bases and the J gene end by 7 bases; junction bases not matched to a gene: 14. Per the germline V gene, CDR1 is MGHRA and CDR2 is YSYEKL. This CDR3 has 18 residues. In nucleotides, the CDR3 is TGCGCCAGCAGCCAAAGAGGGGCGGGAGCGGGAGGACACGGGGAGCTGTTTTTT. Encoded protein: CASSQRGAGAGGHGELFF.

The V call is TRBV5-4, the J call TRBJ1-2; 11 nucleotides match TRBD1. The trim removed 3 bases at V and 8 bases at J, leaving 6 bases unmatched. The germline gives CDR1 SGHNT, CDR2 YYREEE (reference sequence). This CDR3 spans 14 amino acids. The CDR3 nucleotides are TGTGCCAGCAGCTGGGACAGGGGGAAATGGGGCTACACCTTC. This codes for CASSWDRGKWGYTF.

As for this clone: This CDR3 is also generated by other DNA sequences in the sample. The chain is built from TRBV6-1 and TRBJ2-4; D unclear. Germline CDR1 and CDR2: MNHNS and SASEGT. Trimming removed 4 bases from V and 0 bases from J, with 4 bases in between. The CDR3 is 13 residues long. For the CDR3, the DNA is TGTGCCAGCAGTGGGGTAGCCAAAAACATTCAGTACTTC. Residues: CASSGVAKNIQYF.

This chain links TRBV5-1 with TRBJ2-4, with TRBD2 matching 7 bases. This CDR3 is 17 amino acids long. Germline CDR1 and CDR2: SGHRS and YFSETQ. After removal of 4 bases from V and 0 bases from J, the junction contained 10 bases not matched to a gene. DNA for the CDR3: TGCGCCAGCAGCCCCTGGACTAGTCCAATAGCCAAAAACATTCAGTACTTC. Protein sequence: CASSPWTSPIAKNIQYF.